This T cell receptor beta chain was captured by sequencing in a study of cytomegalovirus exposure and HLA in healthy donors. Trimming cost V 5 bases and J 3 bases; bases outside gene matches: 10. Per germline, CDR1 LNHDA and CDR2 SQIVND (reference sequence). CDR3 length equals 15 residues. Study-wide points: Earlier analysis yielded a pattern in which most TCR beta V segments were productive about 87% or about 30% of the time. For cytomegalovirus status, the classifier reportedly gave diagnoses with high specificity and sensitivity.

The PCR was carried out with 60 Vbeta primers and 13 Jbeta primers. Sequencing used immunoSEQ multiplex PCR; TCRdb keeps in-frame clones, though not all of them. The sample lists 100,000 to 150,000 clones; about 75% were seen once. In this sample, this clone turned up once. Its antigen remains unidentified. Sequenced material: PBMCs. The sequence was obtained from a man between 60 and 75 years old in good health and CMV-seropositive. The chain is built from TRBV19 and TRBJ2-7; 7 bases are shared with TRBD1. CDR3 residues: CASSWLAGGFYEQYF. The CDR3, as DNA: TGTGCCAGTAGTTGGTTGGCAGGGGGATTCTACGAGCAGTACTTC.